This T cell receptor (beta chain) was obtained from a study of beta chain features in type 1 diabetes. The CDR3 has 15 amino acids. Germline V gene lookup returns CDR1 SGHTA and CDR2 FQGNSA. V lost 1 base, J lost 4 bases, and 13 bases lay in between. General observations from the study: Shortening that was moderate but significant affected the TCRB CDR3s of Type 1 diabetes patients in all four CD4+ subsets.

This clone has only a few counts. Its antigen is unknown. Since all of the isolated RNA was reverse transcribed, expressed TCRB transcripts were what got sequenced. Method: immunoSEQ multiplex PCR; TCRdb's copy keeps in-frame clones and lacks some. The sample lists 600,000 to 700,000 clones, around an eighth seen once, with less than 0.025% in the top ten. Material: naive CD4+ T cells from blood. V and J are TRBV7-2 and TRBJ1-1, with D tentatively TRBD1 (6 bases). This TCR was recovered from a man aged 18 to 29 with type 1 diabetes. The CDR3 nucleotides read TGTGCCAGCAGCTTAGTAGGGGGGAGTGGCACTGAAGCTTTCTTT. It yields the protein CASSLVGGSGTEAFF.